A selection of T cell receptor beta chains follows, all from one sample in a study of blood T cells in healthy people across ages. MiXCR, run by TCRdb on the 5' RACE reads, gives a single entry per CDR3 protein. There are 1.4 million to 1.5 million distinct CDR3 sequences in the sample; approximately 38% occur only once, and 6.5% to 10% lies in the top ten. Sequenced sample: blood. The receptor set was obtained from a woman under 30 in good health. Both conserved end residues are part of each CDR3. Each record gives: J gene, V gene, D gene, clone size, CDR3 DNA, CDR3 protein. The D gene is left open where the match is weak. The size entry is marked missing in some rows and otherwise reads once, few, many or a size class.

TRBJ1-5	TRBV7-2	NA	once	TGTGCCAGCAGCTCCCCCAGTGGCAATCAGCCCCAGCATTTT	CASSSPSGNQPQHF
TRBJ1-1	TRBV10-3	TRBD1	NA	TGTGCCATCAGGGACAGGCGAAACACTGAAGCTTTCTTT	CAIRDRRNTEAFF
TRBJ2-7	TRBV20-1	TRBD2	NA	TGCAGTGCTAGAGATCACTCTAGCGGGAGTTACGAGCAGTACTTC	CSARDHSSGSYEQYF
TRBJ2-7	TRBV25-1	TRBD2	once	TGTGCCAGCAGTGATCGGACTAGCGGGAGTAGGATGCAGTACTTC	CASSDRTSGSRMQYF
TRBJ1-2	TRBV6-5	TRBD1	few	TGTGCCAGCAGTGAGGGGGCCAGTGGCTATGGCTACACCTTC	CASSEGASGYGYTF
TRBJ2-7	TRBV20-1	NA	NA	TGCAGTGCTAGAATCCCTGGAACTTACGAGCAGTACTTC	CSARIPGTYEQYF
TRBJ2-5	TRBV20-1	TRBD2	NA	TGCAGTGCTAGGAGTCAGCGGGGAAAGCAAGAGACCCAGTACTTC	CSARSQRGKQETQYF
TRBJ1-6	TRBV7-9	NA	NA	TGTGCCAGCAGCCTGACTGGGCGTAATTCACCCCTCCACTTT	CASSLTGRNSPLHF
TRBJ2-7	TRBV20-1	NA	NA	TGCAGTGCTAGAGAGCCCCGTGTGCAGTACTTC	CSAREPRVQYF
TRBJ2-1	TRBV5-1	NA	NA	TGCGCCAGCACGTCCCTACTAGGAGAGCAGTTCTTC	CASTSLLGEQFF
TRBJ2-7	TRBV20-1	NA	NA	TGCAGTGCTAGAGATGAGGACGGTTCCTACGAGCAGTACTTC	CSARDEDGSYEQYF
TRBJ2-3	TRBV6-1	NA	NA	TGTGCCAGCAGTGATATGGGGTTTAGCACAGATACGCAGTATTTT	CASSDMGFSTDTQYF
TRBJ1-2	TRBV4-1	NA	few	TGCGCCAGCAGCCAGAGCCTGGGGGGCTACACCTTC	CASSQSLGGYTF
TRBJ1-5	TRBV29-1	NA	few	TGCAGCGTCCGGTCAGAAAGCAATCAGCCCCAGCATTTT	CSVRSESNQPQHF
TRBJ2-1	TRBV2	TRBD1	NA	TGTGCCAGCAAGGCGGGCCAGGGGGCCGGTGAGCAGTTCTTC	CASKAGQGAGEQFF
TRBJ2-7	TRBV20-1	TRBD1	few	TGCAGTGCTAACGTCCCGGGACAGGGGGCAAGCGAGCAGTACTTC	CSANVPGQGASEQYF
TRBJ2-5	TRBV12-3/TRBV12-4	TRBD2	NA	TGTGCCAGCAGTCAGACCGGGACTAGCAAGACCCAGTACTTC	CASSQTGTSKTQYF
TRBJ2-7	TRBV11-2	TRBD2	few	TGTGCCAGCAGCTCTATAGCGGGAGCCCGCGGGACCTACGAGCAGTACTTC	CASSSIAGARGTYEQYF
TRBJ2-7	TRBV15	TRBD1	many	TGTGCCACCAGCAGAGAGAGACAGGGATCCTACGAGCAGTACTTC	CATSRERQGSYEQYF
TRBJ1-1	TRBV29-1	NA	NA	TGCAGCGTTGGTCACGGGTTCGACACTGAAGCTTTCTTT	CSVGHGFDTEAFF
TRBJ1-1	TRBV9	TRBD1	NA	TGTGCCAGCAGCCCCCTCGAGCAGGGGGCGAACACTGAAGCTTTCTTT	CASSPLEQGANTEAFF
TRBJ2-3	TRBV4-2	NA	few	TGTGCCAGCAGCCAAGATATGGATACGCAGTATTTT	CASSQDMDTQYF
TRBJ1-2	TRBV4-1	TRBD1	few	TGCGCCAGCAACCCACAGGGGAACTATGGCTACACCTTC	CASNPQGNYGYTF
TRBJ2-1	TRBV20-1	TRBD2	many	TGCAGTGCTAGAGTGGGACTAGCGCCCGGGGCGTACAATGAGCAGTTCTTC	CSARVGLAPGAYNEQFF
TRBJ2-5	TRBV6-6	NA	few	TGTGCCAGCAGAACAGAAAGAGAGACCCAGTACTTC	CASRTERETQYF
TRBJ2-3	TRBV4-2	TRBD2	NA	TGTGCCAGCACCCTTATCGGGGGGTCCACAGATACGCAGTATTTT	CASTLIGGSTDTQYF
TRBJ2-4	TRBV4-1	TRBD2	few	TGCGCCAGCAGGGTGACTAGCGGGGACGGCCAAGCCAAAAACATTCAGTACTTC	CASRVTSGDGQAKNIQYF
TRBJ2-7	TRBV2	NA	few	TGTGCCAGCGCTCGAAATCCCTCCTACGAGCAGTACTTC	CASARNPSYEQYF
TRBJ2-7	TRBV12-3/TRBV12-4	NA	NA	TGTGCCAGCAGTTTAGCCCAGCGGAGCTCCTACGAGCAGTACTTC	CASSLAQRSSYEQYF
TRBJ2-5	TRBV4-1	TRBD2	NA	TGCGCCAGCACCGGGGAGGGTTCCCAAGAGACCCAGTACTTC	CASTGEGSQETQYF
TRBJ1-5	TRBV15	NA	few	TGTGCCACCAGCAGACAGGGAGATCAGCCCCAGCATTTT	CATSRQGDQPQHF
TRBJ2-1	TRBV2	NA	NA	TGTGCCAGCAGTGAAGTGACCAGGGACATCAATGAGCAGTTCTTC	CASSEVTRDINEQFF
TRBJ2-1	TRBV12-3/TRBV12-4	TRBD1	NA	TGTGCCAGCAGTCGACCGGGACAGGGGAAGACCTCCTACAATGAGCAGTTCTTC	CASSRPGQGKTSYNEQFF
TRBJ1-2	TRBV28	TRBD1	few	TGTGCCAGCAGTTCAGCAGGGGGCATTAACTATGGCTACACCTTC	CASSSAGGINYGYTF
TRBJ1-4	TRBV11-2	NA	NA	TGTGCCAGCAGCTTCGCCGAGACCGATGAAAAACTGTTTTTT	CASSFAETDEKLFF
TRBJ2-7	TRBV4-1	TRBD2	few	TGCGCCAGCAGCCATACTAGCGGGGGGCGAATCAACTCCTACGAGCAGTACTTC	CASSHTSGGRINSYEQYF
TRBJ2-7	TRBV6-5	NA	NA	TGTGCCAGCAGTGGCCCCGGGAGCTCCTACGAGCAGTACTTC	CASSGPGSSYEQYF
TRBJ2-4	TRBV6-2/TRBV6-3	TRBD1	NA	TGTGCCAGCAGGAATCGGGACAGACAAAACATTCAGTACTTC	CASRNRDRQNIQYF
TRBJ2-5	TRBV6-5	TRBD2	NA	TGTGCCAGCAGGGCCGGACTAGGGGTTCTAAATGAGCAGTACTTC	CASRAGLGVLNEQYF
TRBJ2-7	TRBV24-1	NA	NA	TGTGCCACCAGTGCCTCGACCGGGGCTGGCTACGAGCAGTACTTC	CATSASTGAGYEQYF
TRBJ1-5	TRBV6-1	NA	NA	TGTGCCAGCAGCAAAGGCCACGGGGGCGGTATGCTGAGCAATCTGCCCCAGCATTTT	CASSKGHGGGMLSNLPQHF
TRBJ2-1	TRBV25-1	NA	NA	TGTGCCAGCGAGGCGGCTGAGCAGTTCTTC	CASEAAEQFF
TRBJ2-7	TRBV5-5	TRBD1	NA	TGTGCCAGCAGCTTGGCGACAGGGCTCTCCTACGAGCAGTACTTC	CASSLATGLSYEQYF
TRBJ2-3	TRBV3-1	TRBD2	NA	TGTGCCAGCAGCCCGGACCGGGGACTATCGCCAGATACGCAGTATTTT	CASSPDRGLSPDTQYF
TRBJ2-7	TRBV12-3/TRBV12-4	NA	NA	TGTGCCAGCAGTTTTGTCCCCAGAAAGGCGCAGCTCGACGAGCAGTACTTC	CASSFVPRKAQLDEQYF
TRBJ1-4	TRBV6-1	NA	NA	TGTGCCAGCAGTCCCAGGGGATACGCAACTAATGAAAAACTGTTTTTT	CASSPRGYATNEKLFF